These 32 T cell receptor beta chains came from one sample sequenced in a study of beta chain features in type 1 diabetes. Study findings and constraints: Moderate but significant shortening of TCRB CDR3s was recorded in all four CD4+ subsets from Type 1 diabetes patients.

As every portion of the isolated RNA was reverse transcribed, the sequencing read expressed TCRB transcripts. TCRdb keeps only in-frame clones here, not all; method: immunoSEQ multiplex PCR. Of 95,000 to 150,000 clones in the sample, roughly 17% were seen once. Their recognized antigens are unknown. Sequencing was carried out using central memory CD4+ T cells from blood. The receptors derive from a man aged 18 to 30 with type 1 diabetes.

The chain combines TRBV18 with TRBJ2-7; tentative D call: TRBD1 (6 bases). This CDR3 has 15 amino acids. V shed 6 bases and J shed 3 bases, with 18 bases lying between them. Germline V CDR1 and CDR2: KGHSH, LQKENI. The CDR3 sequence is CASSPSRDKNYEQYF. The CDR3 DNA reads as TGTGCCAGCTCGCCGAGCCGGGACAAGAACTACGAGCAGTACTTC.

This clone was observed a few times. V is TRBV27 and J is TRBJ2-5, with a weak D call TRBD1 (6 bases). Germline CDR1 MNHEY, CDR2 SMNVEV (reference sequence). V dropped 2 bases and J dropped 1 base, with 8 bases sitting between them. The CDR3 has 14 residues. CDR3 protein: CASSLMGAQETQYF. In DNA form, the CDR3 reads TGTGCCAGCAGTTTAATGGGGGCCCAAGAGACCCAGTACTTC.

V is TRBV7-6 and J is TRBJ1-6; D unresolved. Germline V gene data show CDR1 as SGHVS and CDR2 as FNYEAQ. The length of the CDR3 is 15 residues. Trimming removed 1 base at V and 4 bases at J, with 8 bases between. For the CDR3, the DNA is TGTGCCAGCAGCTTAGAGGCAGAGTATAATTCACCCCTCCACTTT. Its protein is CASSLEAEYNSPLHF.

In the case of this clone: Other DNA sequences within the sample encode an identical CDR3. The chain uses TRBV15 and TRBJ1-3, with D perhaps TRBD1 (6 bases). Per the germline V gene, CDR1 is LNHNV and CDR2 is YYDKDF (reference sequence). The CDR3 has 15 amino acids. V was clipped by 0 bases and J by 0 bases, with 6 bases between them. CDR3 in DNA: TGTGCCACCAGCAGAGACAGGGGCTCTGGAAACACCATATATTTT. It yields the protein CATSRDRGSGNTIYF. The variable domain in full, completed from reference TRBV15 and TRBJ1-3, reads DAMVIQNPRYQVTQFGKPVTLSCSQTLNHNVMYWYQQKSSQAPKLLFHYYDKDFNNEADTPDNFQSRRPNTSFCFLDIRSPGLGDTAMYLCATSRDRGSGNTIYFGEGSWLTVV.

This clone was observed a few times. V usage is TRBV28 and J usage is TRBJ2-2; D is uncertain. Trimming removed 7 bases from V and 2 bases from J, with 5 bases in between. Per the germline V gene, CDR1 is MDHEN and CDR2 is SYDVKM. CDR3 length: 12 amino acids. Here the CDR3 reads CASTRNTGELFF. The CDR3 DNA reads as TGTGCCAGCACTCGTAACACCGGGGAGCTGTTTTTT.

This clone was detected only a few times. The chain links TRBV9 to TRBJ2-1, with D perhaps TRBD1 (5 bases). This CDR3 is 15 amino acids long. V was pared by 4 bases and J by 11 bases, with 22 bases between. CDR1 is SGDLS, CDR2 YYNGEE, per germline. Here the CDR3 DNA reads TGTGCCAGCAGCCTCCAGGGAATTTCGGCTTTTAAGCAGTTCTTC. It is translated as CASSLQGISAFKQFF.

This clone has a count of ten or more. The chain uses TRBV7-2 and TRBJ1-1, with D unclear. CDR3 size: 12 residues. Germline V gene data show CDR1 as SGHTA and CDR2 as FQGNSA. The ends were cut back, 5 bases at V and 4 bases at J, with 8 bases in the middle. The CDR3 spells CASSHEGTEAFF. CDR3 bases: TGTGCCAGCAGCCATGAGGGCACTGAAGCTTTCTTT.

As for this clone: Other DNA sequences in the sample encode the same CDR3. The chain employs TRBV7-9 and TRBJ2-7, with TRBD1 as a possible D gene (5 bases). The CDR3 has 12 amino acids. Trimming removed 2 bases at V and 3 bases at J, with 5 bases between. The germline V gene has CDR1 SEHNR and CDR2 FQNEAQ (reference sequence). The CDR3 region is CASSLQGYEQYF. Here the CDR3 DNA reads TGTGCCAGCAGCTTACAGGGCTACGAGCAGTACTTC.

This clone was recorded a few times. The chain has TRBV6-5 and TRBJ1-1; weak D call: TRBD1 (5 bases). Germline lookup yields CDR1 MNHEY and CDR2 SVGAGI. The V gene lost 7 bases and the J gene lost 4 bases, with 13 bases spanning the gap. The CDR3 is 13 amino acids. The CDR3 DNA reads TGTGCCAGCACTAAGCGGGGCAGCACTGAAGCTTTCTTT. Translation: CASTKRGSTEAFF.

This clone showed up just a few times. In the same sample, other DNA sequences code for this CDR3. V gene TRBV30 combines with J gene TRBJ2-7; either TRBD1 or TRBD2 may supply D (6 bases each). The CDR3 consists of 12 residues. The germline V gene encodes CDR1 GTSNPN and CDR2 SVGIG (reference sequence). Trimming took 4 bases from V and 4 from J, leaving 11 bases between them. The CDR3 protein is CAWTGGGYEQYF. The CDR3 DNA reads as TGTGCCTGGACAGGAGGGGGGTACGAGCAGTACTTC.

The gene calls are TRBV5-4 and TRBJ2-2, with 8 bases lining up with TRBD2. CDR1 and CDR2 from the germline V gene are SGHNT and YYREEE (reference sequence). The CDR3 runs 17 residues. V was pared by 0 bases and J by 11 bases, with 15 bases of the junction left unmatched. The CDR3 loop is CASSLDFGRVAGSELFF. The DNA for the CDR3 is TGTGCCAGCAGCTTGGATTTCGGGCGGGTAGCGGGAAGTGAGCTGTTTTTT.

The chain carries TRBV6-6 and TRBJ2-3, with D perhaps matching TRBD2 (5 bases). The CDR3 is made up of 13 amino acids. Germline loops: CDR1 MNHNY, CDR2 SVGAGI (reference sequence). V lost 2 bases and J lost 4, with 7 bases in between. This CDR3 is CASSYLGADTQYF. The CDR3 DNA is TGTGCCAGCAGTTACCTCGGGGCAGATACGCAGTATTTT.

This clone has just a few counts. The chain combines TRBV11-2 with TRBJ2-5; 13 bases agree with TRBD2. V was pared by 0 bases and J by 5 bases, with 12 bases of the junction left unmatched. The germline CDR1 and CDR2 sequences are SGHAT and FQNNGV. CDR3 length: 19 residues. The CDR3 protein is CASSLEGLGLAGYSETQYF. DNA for the CDR3: TGTGCCAGCAGCTTAGAGGGTCTGGGACTAGCGGGATATTCGGAGACCCAGTACTTC. Combining the CDR3 with reference TRBV11-2 and TRBJ2-5 gives the whole variable domain EAGVAQSPRYKIIEKRQSVAFWCNPISGHATLYWYQQILGQGPKLLIQFQNNGVVDDSQLPKDRFSAERLKGVDSTLKIQPAKLEDSAVYLCASSLEGLGLAGYSETQYFGPGTRLLVL.

This sequence joins TRBV7-2 and TRBJ2-3, with a tentative D call TRBD1 (6 bases). The V gene's germline CDR1 is SGHTA and CDR2 FQGNSA. The CDR3 length is 15 residues. V gave up 5 bases and J gave up 1 base, with 13 bases separating them. CDR3 loop: CASSPTRGGTDTQYF. Written as DNA, the CDR3 is TGTGCCAGCAGCCCCACCAGGGGTGGCACAGATACGCAGTATTTT.

Only a few counts were recorded for this clone. A single base is all that separates this from a far larger clone, so a read error is likely. This specimen includes other DNA sequences encoding the same CDR3. The chain carries TRBV30 and TRBJ1-1, with TRBD1 identical over 7 bases. The CDR3 length is 12 residues. The germline CDR1 and CDR2 sequences are GTSNPN and SVGIG (reference sequence). The CDR3 DNA sequence: TGTGCCCGGGACAGCCGGAACACTGAAGCCTTCTTT. Residues: CARDSRNTEAFF. Full variable domain (rest looked up from reference TRBV30 and TRBJ1-1): SQTIHQWPATLVQPVGSPLSLECTVEGTSNPNLYWYRQAAGRGLQLLFYSVGIGQISSEVPQNLSASRPQDRQFILSSKKLLLSDSGFYLCARDSRNTEAFFGQGTRLTVV.

There are a few counts of this clone. The rearrangement links TRBV19 to TRBJ2-5; no firm D call. The CDR3 runs 16 residues. The V gene lost 0 bases and the J gene lost 2 bases, with 13 bases spanning the gap. CDR1 and CDR2 from the germline V gene are LNHDA and SQIVND (reference sequence). The CDR3 is CASSIDAARLQETQYF. The DNA of the CDR3 is TGTGCCAGTAGTATAGACGCAGCGAGATTGCAAGAGACCCAGTACTTC. The entire variable domain, with the rest obtained from reference TRBV19 and TRBJ2-5, is as follows: DGGITQSPKYLFRKEGQNVTLSCEQNLNHDAMYWYRQDPGQGLRLIYYSQIVNDFQKGDIAEGYSVSREKKESFPLTVTSAQKNPTAFYLCASSIDAARLQETQYFGPGTRLLVL.

This clone was detected only a few times. The chain uses TRBV5-1 and TRBJ2-5; 11 bases agree with TRBD2. This CDR3 has 14 amino acids. Germline V CDR1 and CDR2: SGHRS, YFSETQ. V was pared by 5 bases and J by 4 bases, with 4 bases of the junction left unmatched. The CDR3 coding sequence is TGCGCCAGCAGAACCGGACTAGCGGGAGAGACCCAGTACTTC. Translated: CASRTGLAGETQYF.

The chain couples TRBV2 to TRBJ2-3, with D tentatively TRBD1 or TRBD2 (5 bases each). The V end was cut by 4 bases, the J end by 2 bases, with 13 bases between. The germline gives CDR1 SNHLY, CDR2 FYNNEI. CDR3 length: 15 residues. The CDR3 coding sequence is TGTGCCAGCAGTGGAGGGACCCTTTTCACAGATACGCAGTATTTT. Translated, it gives CASSGGTLFTDTQYF. Combining the CDR3 with reference TRBV2 and TRBJ2-3 gives the whole variable domain EPEVTQTPSHQVTQMGQEVILRCVPISNHLYFYWYRQILGQKVEFLVSFYNNEISEKSEIFDDQFSVERPDGSNFTLKIRSTKLEDSAMYFCASSGGTLFTDTQYFGPGTRLTVL.

In regard to this clone: One junction end does not reproduce the germline sequence, and a read error may be involved. The chain uses TRBV7-7 and TRBJ2-3; D is possibly TRBD2 (6 bases). The CDR3 consists of 15 residues. Germline loops: CDR1 SSHAT, CDR2 FNYEAQ (reference sequence). For the CDR3, the DNA is TGTGCTAGCAGCCTAACGACTAGTTGGGCAGATACGCAGTATTTT. Translation: CASSLTTSWADTQYF.

This clone was counted only a few times. The V gene is TRBV4-2, the J gene TRBJ2-5; D unresolved. The CDR3 extends over 15 amino acids. Germline CDR1 is LGHNA and CDR2 is YNFKEQ. The V gene lost 0 bases and the J gene lost 4 bases, with 12 bases spanning the gap. The CDR3 nucleotides read TGTGCCAGCAGCCAAGATAGCCAGGCCCCAGAGACCCAGTACTTC. It translates to CASSQDSQAPETQYF.

This clone was seen more than once but under ten times. CDR3 sequence (DNA): TGTGCCAGCTCACCCCGGGGTCCTATCACAGATACGCAGTATTTT. Its protein product is CASSPRGPITDTQYF. The chain is built from TRBV18 and TRBJ2-3, with D perhaps TRBD2 (5 bases). CDR1 KGHSH and CDR2 LQKENI come from the germline V gene. The CDR3 spans 15 residues. Trimming cost V 3 bases and J 2 bases, with 12 bases left between them.

The V gene is TRBV6-6, the J gene TRBJ2-1; 7 nucleotides match TRBD2. After removal of 7 bases from V and 5 bases from J, the junction contained 2 bases not matched to a gene. The CDR3 contains 12 residues. Germline V CDR1 and CDR2: MNHNY, SVGAGI (reference sequence). The DNA for the CDR3 is TGTGCCAGCAAAGGGAGGGACAATGAGCAGTTCTTC. Its protein product is CASKGRDNEQFF.

This clone was recorded at least ten times. Within the sample, other DNA sequences also encode this same CDR3. This chain uses TRBV29-1 with TRBJ2-3; weak D call: TRBD2 (5 bases). The CDR3 is 10 residues long. Germline values: CDR1 SQVTM, CDR2 ANQGSEA. Trimming cost V 4 bases and J 6 bases, with 5 bases left between them. The CDR3 protein is CSVGEDTQYF. For the CDR3, the DNA is TGCAGCGTTGGGGAGGATACGCAGTATTTT.

This rearrangement joins TRBV5-1 to TRBJ2-2; TRBD2 matches 7 bases. CDR1 is SGHRS and CDR2 is YFSETQ in the germline V gene. The CDR3 has 14 amino acids. Germline trimming cut 5 bases from V and 1 base from J; bases unmatched to any gene: 2. CDR3 amino acids: CASRSSGNTGELFF. For the CDR3, the DNA is TGCGCCAGCAGATCTAGCGGGAACACCGGGGAGCTGTTTTTT.

This chain connects TRBV7-2 to TRBJ2-3; D is undetermined. CDR3 length equals 17 residues. The V gene's germline CDR1 is SGHTA and CDR2 FQGNSA. V was clipped by 0 bases and J by 1 base, with 14 bases between them. CDR3 in DNA: TGTGCCAGCAGCTTAGCTTGGGCACCGGTCGGCACAGATACGCAGTATTTT. This encodes CASSLAWAPVGTDTQYF.

This clone rates as medium-sized. The chain employs TRBV28 and TRBJ2-5; D gene ambiguous. The CDR3 loop spans 11 amino acids. Looked up from germline, CDR1 is MDHEN and CDR2 is SYDVKM. CDR3 sequence (DNA): TGTACATCCGGCTCCCAAGAGACCCAGTACTTC. The encoded protein is CTSGSQETQYF. Together with reference TRBV28 and TRBJ2-5, the CDR3 gives the full variable domain: DVKVTQSSRYLVKRTGEKVFLECVQDMDHENMFWYRQDPGLGLRLIYFSYDVKMKEKGDIPEGYSVSREKKERFSLILESASTNQTSMYLCTSGSQETQYFGPGTRLLVL.

This clone showed up just a few times. This rearrangement joins TRBV10-3 to TRBJ1-2; TRBD1 might be the D (5 bases). The V gene's germline CDR1 is ENHRY and CDR2 SYGVKD. The V and J ends lost 5 bases and 13 bases respectively, with 17 bases between them. This CDR3 spans 12 amino acids. CDR3 DNA sequence: TGTGCCATCAGTTCGGACACCAACCAGTTCACCTTC. Amino acid sequence: CAISSDTNQFTF.

The chain has TRBV28 and TRBJ1-5; D gene uncertain. V dropped 4 bases and J dropped 2 bases, with 12 bases sitting between them. Germline lookup yields CDR1 MDHEN and CDR2 SYDVKM. The CDR3 extends over 15 amino acids. CDR3 loop: CASSSPTRGNQPQHF. The CDR3 coding sequence is TGTGCCAGCAGTTCCCCGACTAGGGGCAATCAGCCCCAGCATTTT.

Only a few counts were recorded for this clone. This rearrangement joins TRBV4-2 to TRBJ2-5; a weak D match, TRBD1 (6 bases). V was trimmed by 5 bases and J by 3 bases, leaving 7 bases between them. CDR3 length: 12 amino acids. Germline V CDR1 and CDR2: LGHNA, YNFKEQ. The DNA for the CDR3 is TGTGCCAGCAGCAGGACAGAAGAGACCCAGTACTTC. Translation: CASSRTEETQYF.

This rearrangement joins TRBV7-2 to TRBJ2-7, with D perhaps TRBD1 (5 bases). The CDR3 spans 14 residues. V lost 5 bases to trimming and J lost 1 base, with 12 bases between them. CDR1 is SGHTA and CDR2 is FQGNSA in the germline V gene. CDR3 coding DNA: TGTGCCAGCAGCCCCGTGACAGTATCCTACGAGCAGTACTTC. As protein: CASSPVTVSYEQYF.

The V and J genes are TRBV4-1 and TRBJ2-1; no reliable D call. Germline CDR1 reads MGHRA; CDR2 reads YSYEKL. V lost 0 bases, J lost 10 bases, and 7 bases lay in between. This CDR3 spans 12 amino acids. DNA for the CDR3: TGCGCCAGCAGCCAAGATCGAGGCGAGCAGTTCTTC. The encoded protein is CASSQDRGEQFF.

This clone has ten or more counts. The junction departs from the called germline gene at one end, perhaps through a read error. The rearrangement joins TRBV6-1 to TRBJ2-4; 9 bases are a match to TRBD1. The CDR3 is made up of 13 amino acids. In germline, CDR1 is MNHNS, CDR2 SASEGT. CDR3 in DNA: TGTGCCAGCAGTGATCAGTGGACAGGGGAGTTGGTCTTC. This gives the protein CASSDQWTGELVF.